This T cell receptor beta chain comes out of a study of T cells in Graves' hyperthyroidism and ophthalmopathy. Study-wide points: Most expanded thyroid clonotypes above 0.001 also appeared in blood. Ophthalmopathy and stable hyperthyroidism were separated by a 13 V-J model.

TCR beta CDR3 regions were amplified from RNA. When the TCR CDR3 underwent first-round RT-PCR, the HTBI primer set was used. TCRdb reanalysed the multiplex PCR reads using MiXCR and keeps one entry per CDR3 protein. The table records about 590,000 distinct CDR3 sequences, more than 13% of them present only once. Ophthalmopathy in the patients scored at least 3 on Clinical Activity Score and at least 4 on NOSPECS grade, lasting under 3 months. Diagnoses rested on clinical symptoms, serum thyroxine and TRAb, thyroid ultrasound and orbital computed tomography. This clonotype was detected many times. Its target is not known. The germline V and J ends were trimmed by 5 bases and 5 bases, with 15 bases remaining between them. This CDR3 comprises 14 residues. Germline V gives CDR1 SEHNR, CDR2 FQNEAQ (reference sequence).

Sequencing input: blood. V is TRBV7-9 and J is TRBJ2-5; D unclear. This sequence was found in a woman aged 18-30 years with Graves' ophthalmopathy. The CDR3 sequence is CASSVNWGGETQYF. CDR3 in DNA: TGTGCCAGCAGCGTAAACTGGGGTGGGGAGACCCAGTACTTC.